The 5 T cell receptor beta chains below all came from one sample that was sequenced in a study of T-cell memory formation after mild COVID-19 (dated by TCRdb to the early 2020s). Library method: 5' RACE. Sequencing used an Illumina NovaSeq 6000. TCRdb cleaned the public reads at Q25 with fastp, built clones with MiXCR and kept in-frame beta chains. Every entry covers one CDR3 protein and lists the most common genes and DNA from its rows. The table for this sample lists around 150,000 distinct CDR3 sequences; roughly 28% of them were counted only once. About 12% of the sample is in the top ten clones. Sequencing was carried out using PBMCs or a T cell subset sorted from them (not recorded which). The receptor set was obtained from an adult woman who had mild COVID-19 (a few samples of this study predate the infection). The sample titles of this study are shuffled in the database, so cell type and time point are left out; the donor was told from shared clones.

This clonotype appeared a few times. CDR3 coding DNA: TGTGCCAGCAGCGCAGAGGAAAAACTGTTTTTT. It specifies CASSAEEKLFF. This chain links TRBV7-9 with TRBJ1-4; D uncertain. From germline, CDR1 is SEHNR and CDR2 FQNEAQ (reference sequence). The length of the CDR3 is 11 residues. V dropped 5 bases and J dropped 8 bases, with 6 bases sitting between them.

The chain recombines TRBV25-1 with TRBJ1-2; D is perhaps TRBD1 (6 bases). CDR1 MGHDK and CDR2 SYGVNS come from the germline V gene. The CDR3 loop spans 11 amino acids. Trimming removed 2 bases from V and 8 bases from J, with 6 bases in between. The CDR3 DNA follows: TGTGCCAGCAGTGAAGGGGGCGGCTACACCTTC. Translating gives CASSEGGGYTF.

This clonotype has only a few counts. The chain joins TRBV29-1 to TRBJ2-4, with TRBD2 matching 7 bases. The ends lost 7 bases at V and 4 bases at J; junction bases unmatched: 7. The germline V gene encodes CDR1 SQVTM and CDR2 ANQGSEA. This CDR3 is built from 13 residues. CDR3 loop: CSGRGGSKNIQYF. Here the CDR3 DNA reads TGCAGCGGGAGGGGAGGGAGTAAAAACATTCAGTACTTC.

This clonotype has just a few counts. This chain links TRBV21-1 with TRBJ2-1; TRBD2, the table's D call, was not compared with the DNA. TRBV21-1 is deemed a pseudogene. The CDR3 is 12 residues long. CDR3 amino acids: CAGRGGYNEQFF. In DNA, the CDR3 is TGTGCCGGTCGGGGGGGATACAATGAGCAGTTCTTC.

V gene TRBV20-1 combines with J gene TRBJ2-2, with a weak D call TRBD2 (5 bases). V dropped 0 bases and J dropped 6 bases, with 11 bases sitting between them. CDR1 is DFQATT, CDR2 SNEGSKA, per germline (reference sequence). This CDR3 region has 14 residues. CDR3 nucleotides: TGCAGTGCTAGAGAGGGGAGTTCCGCCGGGGAGCTGTTTTTT. As protein: CSAREGSSAGELFF.